The source of this T cell receptor (beta chain) is a study of T cells in Graves' hyperthyroidism and ophthalmopathy (dated by TCRdb to the late 2010s). For context, the study as a whole: Peripheral blood samples were taken at the time of initial diagnosis, prior to any treatment. The 75 to 100 discovery patients were randomly split 7:3 into training and test sets. The study also compared thyroid tissue and blood T-cell repertoires from five or six Graves' hyperthyroidism patients. To identify distinguishing TCR V-J signatures, a discovery cohort of some 99 patients was used, comprising fewer than 45 with Graves' ophthalmopathy and some 60 with stable Graves' hyperthyroidism. An independent validation cohort of around 19 hyperthyroidism patients and about 16 patients who later progressed to ophthalmopathy tested prospective prediction of ophthalmopathy. The paper describes TCR Vbeta CDR3 sequencing of about 140 peripheral blood samples, made up of 43 ophthalmopathy patients, roughly 72 hyperthyroidism patients and 17 progressor patients. Following sampling, methimazole starting at 30 mg daily was given to hyperthyroidism patients, and high-dose intravenous methylprednisolone was given to ophthalmopathy patients.

In the ophthalmopathy patients, disease was moderately to severely active, with a Clinical Activity Score of 3 or more, a NOSPECS grade of 4 or more, and a duration of less than 3 months. The study excluded patients with uncontrolled infections, other autoimmune diseases, pregnancy or lactation. Clinical symptoms, serum thyroxine and TRAb, thyroid ultrasound, and orbital computed tomography formed the basis for the diagnoses. Ficoll-Paque density gradient centrifugation was used to isolate PBMCs from 10 ml of fresh peripheral blood. Total RNA was extracted with Trizol reagent, and quality was checked on an Agilent 2100 Bioanalyzer. Amplification of TCR beta CDR3 regions was carried out from RNA transcripts. The TCR CDR3 was subjected to a first round of RT-PCR using the HTBI primer set and the Qiagen OneStep RT-PCR kit. A second multiplex PCR round built the libraries, followed by size selection and purification. The libraries were sequenced on an Illumina HiSeq2000 using paired-end 100 bp reads. Processing in the source paper ran as follows. SOAPnuke was used to process the raw data, removing reads that contained adapters or uncalled bases, had a mean Phred below 15, or lacked an exact match to the constant primer or identifier. COPE v1.2.5 was used to merge the high-quality paired reads, and each unique nucleotide sequence was defined as a clonotype. MiTCR v1.1 was used to align clonotypes to the IMGT TRBV, TRBD and TRBJ reference segments. Only V-J combinations with frequency above 0.0001, covering 99% to 99.2% of repertoires, were analysed. A TCS score was defined as the ratio between F50 (clonal expansion) and ExV (chaos), using BLOSUM62-based TCRdist between CDR3 peptides within each V-J. Welch's t-statistics and random forest reduced around 550 V-J features to about 13, which were used in a naive Bayes classifier (R e1071). TCRdb reprocessed the public reads (quality trimming at Q25 with fastp, clone calling with MiXCR) and kept in-frame beta chains. Merged by CDR3 protein, the rows form single entries marked with the most common genes and DNA. These V and J calls are TCRdb output, not the study's own analysis. Across this sample there are about half a million distinct CDR3 sequences, with 22% seen only once. The ten largest clones capture under 55% of the sample.

The paper as a whole reports these results and caveats: In validation, progression to ophthalmopathy was predicted by the model with 70.59% sensitivity and 72.22% specificity, a median of approximately 7.1 months before onset. Most expanded thyroid clonotypes (frequency above 0.001) were also found in blood, which suggests that blood repertoires may mirror thyroid immune responses. A 13 V-J signature model separated ophthalmopathy from stable hyperthyroidism, with roughly 88% sensitivity and 81% to 82% specificity in cross-validation and 80%/75% in testing. No statistical method was used to set the sample size in advance, and investigators knew the group allocation.

From cysteine to phenylalanine, the CDR3 is 13 amino acids long. Here the CDR3 DNA is all that survives: 39 bases in frame from base 1. Germline trimming amounts to 5 bases on V and 7 bases on J, with 4 as the count of junction bases outside the gene matches. Comment on this clonotype: Its target antigen remains unknown. There are no base qualities to consult, and no much larger clone falls within one base.

This receptor chain uses TRBV12-3 or TRBV12-4 and TRBJ2-5, with 10 bases matching TRBD1. The TCR was taken from a woman in her seventies with Graves' ophthalmopathy. Sequencing used blood. The DNA sequence reads TGTGCCAGCAGTCCGGGACAGGGGTGGACCCAGTACTTC. It is translated as CASSPGQGWTQYF.